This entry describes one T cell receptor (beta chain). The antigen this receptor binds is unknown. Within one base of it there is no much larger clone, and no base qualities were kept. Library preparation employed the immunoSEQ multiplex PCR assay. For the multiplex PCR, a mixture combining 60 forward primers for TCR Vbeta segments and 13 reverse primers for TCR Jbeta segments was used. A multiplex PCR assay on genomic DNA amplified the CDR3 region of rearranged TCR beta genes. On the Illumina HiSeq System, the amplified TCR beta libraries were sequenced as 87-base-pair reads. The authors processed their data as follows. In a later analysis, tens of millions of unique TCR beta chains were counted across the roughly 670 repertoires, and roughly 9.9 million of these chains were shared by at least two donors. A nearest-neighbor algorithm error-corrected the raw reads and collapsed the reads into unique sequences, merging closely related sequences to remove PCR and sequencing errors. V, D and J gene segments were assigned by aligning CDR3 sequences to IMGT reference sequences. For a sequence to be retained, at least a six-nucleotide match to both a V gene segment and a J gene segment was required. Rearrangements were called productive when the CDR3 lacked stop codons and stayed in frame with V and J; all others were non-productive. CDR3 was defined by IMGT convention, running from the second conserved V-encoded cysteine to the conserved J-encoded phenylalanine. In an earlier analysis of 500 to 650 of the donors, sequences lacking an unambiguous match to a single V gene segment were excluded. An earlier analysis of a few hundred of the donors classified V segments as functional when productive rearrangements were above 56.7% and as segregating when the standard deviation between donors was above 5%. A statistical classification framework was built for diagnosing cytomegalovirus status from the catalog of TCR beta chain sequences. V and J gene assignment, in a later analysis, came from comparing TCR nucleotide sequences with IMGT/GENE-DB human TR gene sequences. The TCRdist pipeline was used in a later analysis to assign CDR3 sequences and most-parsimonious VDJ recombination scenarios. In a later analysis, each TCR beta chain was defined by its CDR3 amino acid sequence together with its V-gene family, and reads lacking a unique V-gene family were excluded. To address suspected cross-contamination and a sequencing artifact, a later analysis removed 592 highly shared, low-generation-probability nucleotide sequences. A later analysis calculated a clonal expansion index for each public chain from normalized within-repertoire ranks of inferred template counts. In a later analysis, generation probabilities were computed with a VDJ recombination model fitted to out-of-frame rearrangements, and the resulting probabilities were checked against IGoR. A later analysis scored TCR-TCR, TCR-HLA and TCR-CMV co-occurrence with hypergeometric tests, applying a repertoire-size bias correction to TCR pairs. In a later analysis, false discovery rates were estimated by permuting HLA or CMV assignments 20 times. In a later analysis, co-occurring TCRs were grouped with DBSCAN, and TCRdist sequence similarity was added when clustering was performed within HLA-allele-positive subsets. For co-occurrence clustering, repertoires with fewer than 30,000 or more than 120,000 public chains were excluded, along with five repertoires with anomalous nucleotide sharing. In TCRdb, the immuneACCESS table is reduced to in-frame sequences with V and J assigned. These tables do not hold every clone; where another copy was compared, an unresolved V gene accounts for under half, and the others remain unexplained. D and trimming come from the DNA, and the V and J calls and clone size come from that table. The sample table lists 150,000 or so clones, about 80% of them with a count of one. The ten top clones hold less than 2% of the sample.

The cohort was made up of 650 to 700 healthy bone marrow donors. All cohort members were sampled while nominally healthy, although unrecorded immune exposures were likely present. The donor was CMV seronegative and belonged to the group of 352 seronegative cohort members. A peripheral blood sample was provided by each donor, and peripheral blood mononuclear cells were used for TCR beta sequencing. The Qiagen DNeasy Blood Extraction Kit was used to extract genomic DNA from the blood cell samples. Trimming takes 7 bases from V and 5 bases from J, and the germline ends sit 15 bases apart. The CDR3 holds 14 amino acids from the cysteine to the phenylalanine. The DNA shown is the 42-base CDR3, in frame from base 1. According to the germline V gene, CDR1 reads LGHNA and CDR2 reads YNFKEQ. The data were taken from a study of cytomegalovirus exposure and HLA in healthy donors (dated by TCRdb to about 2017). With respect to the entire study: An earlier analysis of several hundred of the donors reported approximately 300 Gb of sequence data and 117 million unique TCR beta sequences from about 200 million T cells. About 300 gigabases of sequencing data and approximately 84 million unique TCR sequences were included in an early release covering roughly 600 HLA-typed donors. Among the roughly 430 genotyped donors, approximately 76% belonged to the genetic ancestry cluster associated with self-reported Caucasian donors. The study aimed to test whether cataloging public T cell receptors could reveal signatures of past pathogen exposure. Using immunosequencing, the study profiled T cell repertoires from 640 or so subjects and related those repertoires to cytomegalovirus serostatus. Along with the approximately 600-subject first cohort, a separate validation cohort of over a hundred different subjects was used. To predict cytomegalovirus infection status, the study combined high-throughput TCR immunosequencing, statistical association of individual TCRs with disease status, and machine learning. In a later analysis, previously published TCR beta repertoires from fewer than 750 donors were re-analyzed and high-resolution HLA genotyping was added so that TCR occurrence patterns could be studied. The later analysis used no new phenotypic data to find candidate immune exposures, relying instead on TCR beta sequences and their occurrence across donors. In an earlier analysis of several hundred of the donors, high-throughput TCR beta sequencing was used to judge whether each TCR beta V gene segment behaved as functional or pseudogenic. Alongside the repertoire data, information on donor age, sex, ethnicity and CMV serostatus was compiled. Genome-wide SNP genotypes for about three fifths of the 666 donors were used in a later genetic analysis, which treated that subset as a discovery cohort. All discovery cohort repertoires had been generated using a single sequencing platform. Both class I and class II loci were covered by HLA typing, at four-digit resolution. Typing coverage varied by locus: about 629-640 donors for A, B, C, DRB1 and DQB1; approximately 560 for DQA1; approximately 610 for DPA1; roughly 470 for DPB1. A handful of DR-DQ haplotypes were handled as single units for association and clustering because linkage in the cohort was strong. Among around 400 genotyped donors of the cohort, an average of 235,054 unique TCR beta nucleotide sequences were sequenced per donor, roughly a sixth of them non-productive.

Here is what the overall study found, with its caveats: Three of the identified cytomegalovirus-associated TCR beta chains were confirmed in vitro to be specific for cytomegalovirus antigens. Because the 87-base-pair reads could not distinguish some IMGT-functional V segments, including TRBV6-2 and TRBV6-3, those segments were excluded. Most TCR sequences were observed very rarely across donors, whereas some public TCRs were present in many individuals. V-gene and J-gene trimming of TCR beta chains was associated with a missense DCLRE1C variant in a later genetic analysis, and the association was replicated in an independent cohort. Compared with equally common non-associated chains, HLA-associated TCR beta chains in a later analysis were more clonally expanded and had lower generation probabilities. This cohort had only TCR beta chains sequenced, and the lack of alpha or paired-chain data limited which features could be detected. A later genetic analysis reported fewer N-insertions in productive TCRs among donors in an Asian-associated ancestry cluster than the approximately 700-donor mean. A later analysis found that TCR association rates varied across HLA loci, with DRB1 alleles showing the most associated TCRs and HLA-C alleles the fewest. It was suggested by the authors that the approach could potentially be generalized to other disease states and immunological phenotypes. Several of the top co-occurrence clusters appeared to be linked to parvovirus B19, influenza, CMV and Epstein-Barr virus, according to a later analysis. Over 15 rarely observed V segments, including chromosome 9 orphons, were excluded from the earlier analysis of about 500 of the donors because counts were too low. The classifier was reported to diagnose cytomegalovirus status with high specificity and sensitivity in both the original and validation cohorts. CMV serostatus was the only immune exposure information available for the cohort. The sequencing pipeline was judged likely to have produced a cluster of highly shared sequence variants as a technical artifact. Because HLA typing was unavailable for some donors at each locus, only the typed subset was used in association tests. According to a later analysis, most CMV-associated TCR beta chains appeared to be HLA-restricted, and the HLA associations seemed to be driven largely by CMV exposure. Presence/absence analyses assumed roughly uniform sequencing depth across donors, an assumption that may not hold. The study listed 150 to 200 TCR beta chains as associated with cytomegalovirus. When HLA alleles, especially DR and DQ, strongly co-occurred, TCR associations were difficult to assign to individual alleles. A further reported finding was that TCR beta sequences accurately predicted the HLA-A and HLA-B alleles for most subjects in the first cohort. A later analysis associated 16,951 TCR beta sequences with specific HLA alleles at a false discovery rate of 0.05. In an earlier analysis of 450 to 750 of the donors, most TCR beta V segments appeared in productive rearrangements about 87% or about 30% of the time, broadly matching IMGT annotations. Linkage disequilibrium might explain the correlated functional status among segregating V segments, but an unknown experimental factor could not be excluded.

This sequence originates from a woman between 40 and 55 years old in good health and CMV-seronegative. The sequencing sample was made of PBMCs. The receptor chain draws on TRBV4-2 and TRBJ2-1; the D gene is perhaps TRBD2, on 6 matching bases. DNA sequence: TGTGCCAGCATCCGGGACTGGGGCGACAATGAGCAGTTCTTC. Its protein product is CASIRDWGDNEQFF.